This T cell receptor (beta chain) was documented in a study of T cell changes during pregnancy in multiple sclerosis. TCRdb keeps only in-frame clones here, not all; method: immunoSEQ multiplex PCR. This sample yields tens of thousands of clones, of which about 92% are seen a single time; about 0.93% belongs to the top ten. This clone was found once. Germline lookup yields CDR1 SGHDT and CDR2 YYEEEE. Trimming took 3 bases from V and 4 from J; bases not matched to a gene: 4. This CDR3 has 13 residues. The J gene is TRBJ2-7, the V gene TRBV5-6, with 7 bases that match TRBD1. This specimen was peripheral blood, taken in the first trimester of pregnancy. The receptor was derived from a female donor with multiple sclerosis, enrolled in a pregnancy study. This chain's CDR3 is CASSSGTVYEQYF. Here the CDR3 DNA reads TGTGCCAGCAGCTCCGGGACAGTTTACGAGCAGTACTTC.